The entry below describes one T cell receptor beta chain. The antigen is undetermined. Libraries were prepared by immunoSEQ multiplex PCR; TCRdb keeps only in-frame clonotypes and omits some of them. This sample has around 650,000 clones, with approximately 96% found just once. The data stem from a study of shared clonotypes between healthy human individuals. Findings and limits, study-wide: Sharing across four donors was highest in naive CD4 (approximately 5%) and lowest in memory CD8 (roughly 0.4%). Only a few donors were included, so the genetic and exposure-history diversity represented was limited.

Terminally differentiated effector memory CD45RA+ cells were excluded by CCR7 positive selection of CD45RO-negative cells. V dropped 1 base and J dropped 6 bases, with 9 bases sitting between them. Germline V gives CDR1 SGHNT, CDR2 YYREEE (reference sequence). The CDR3 loop spans 13 amino acids. Sequenced: naive CD8+ T cells sorted from blood. The TCR originated in a woman aged 30 to 39 in good health. The rearrangement uses TRBV5-4 and TRBJ2-3; possibly TRBD2 for D (6 bases). As DNA, the CDR3 is TGTGCCAGCAGCTTGCGGGAGTGGGATACGCAGTATTTT. The encoded protein is CASSLREWDTQYF. Filled out from reference TRBV5-4 and TRBJ2-3, the complete variable domain reads ETGVTQSPTHLIKTRGQQVTLRCSSQSGHNTVSWYQQALGQGPQFIFQYYREEENGRGNFPPRFSGLQFPNYSSELNVNALELDDSALYLCASSLREWDTQYFGPGTRLTVL.